This TCR beta chain derives from a study of OX40 agonist ivuxolimab in advanced cancers. Study-wide context: The dose-escalation cohort had hepatocellular carcinoma, melanoma, renal cell or head and neck cancer. Broader study findings: The expanded peripheral T cells' antigen specificity was not determined. Expanded clones were, on average, more numerous in CD8+ T cells than in CD4+.

Comment on this clone: Its antigen is unknown.

Only in-frame clones appear in the TCRdb table, and some are missing; sequencing was by immunoSEQ multiplex PCR. The sample lists tens of thousands of clones; around 94% were seen once. This receptor was identified in an adult with an advanced solid tumor such as melanoma, head and neck, liver or kidney cancer. The source material was CD4+ or CD8+ T cells sorted from blood, sampled in a trial of the OX40 agonist ivuxolimab.

In DNA form, the CDR3 reads TGTGCCTGCCCACTCGGGACACCCACCGGGGCCCAGTACTTC. Its protein product is CACPLGTPTGAQYF. This rearrangement joins TRBV30 to TRBJ2-5, with TRBD1 as a possible D gene (6 bases). The CDR3 length is 14 residues. Deletions cut 6 bases from V and 9 bases from J, with 23 bases between. Per germline, CDR1 GTSNPN and CDR2 SVGIG (reference sequence).